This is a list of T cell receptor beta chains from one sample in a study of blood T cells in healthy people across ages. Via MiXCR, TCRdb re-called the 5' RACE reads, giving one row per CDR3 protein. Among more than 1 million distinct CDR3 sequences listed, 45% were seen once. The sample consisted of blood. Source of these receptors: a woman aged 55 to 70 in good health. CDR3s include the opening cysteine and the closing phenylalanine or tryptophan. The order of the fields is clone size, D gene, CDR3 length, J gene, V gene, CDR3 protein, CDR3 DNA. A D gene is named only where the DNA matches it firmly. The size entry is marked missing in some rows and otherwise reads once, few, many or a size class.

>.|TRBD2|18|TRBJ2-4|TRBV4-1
CASSQDSGQVIAKNIQYF
TGCGCCAGCAGCCAAGATAGCGGGCAGGTCATAGCCAAAAACATTCAGTACTTC
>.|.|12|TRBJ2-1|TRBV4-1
CASSRSSDEQFF
TGCGCCAGCAGCCGCAGTTCCGATGAGCAGTTCTTC
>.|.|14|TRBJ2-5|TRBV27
CASSPGPYQETQYF
TGTGCCAGTTCTCCAGGGCCATACCAAGAGACCCAGTACTTC
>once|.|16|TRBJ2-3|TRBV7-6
CASSLAPAVGADTQYF
TGTGCCAGCAGCTTAGCGCCCGCGGTAGGAGCAGATACGCAGTATTTT
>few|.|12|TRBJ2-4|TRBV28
CASSLLTSSPYF
TGTGCCAGCAGTTTATTAACTAGCTCCCCGTACTTC
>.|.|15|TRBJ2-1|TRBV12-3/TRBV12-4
CASSPPGEKYNEQFF
TGTGCCAGCAGCCCCCCGGGAGAGAAGTACAATGAGCAGTTCTTC
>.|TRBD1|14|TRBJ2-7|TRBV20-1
CSARGGQGAYEQYF
TGCAGTGCTAGGGGAGGACAGGGGGCCTACGAGCAGTACTTC
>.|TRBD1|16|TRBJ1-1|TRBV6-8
CASSATDRGKNTEAFF
TGTGCCAGCAGCGCGACGGACAGGGGAAAAAACACTGAAGCTTTCTTT
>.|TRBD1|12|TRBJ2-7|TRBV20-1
CSATGGINEQYF
TGCAGTGCTACAGGGGGTATAAACGAGCAGTACTTC
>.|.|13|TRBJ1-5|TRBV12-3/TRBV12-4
CASSTDGSQPQHF
TGTGCCAGCAGTACGGACGGGAGTCAGCCCCAGCATTTT
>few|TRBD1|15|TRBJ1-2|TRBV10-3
CAISERAQGDYGYTF
TGTGCCATCAGTGAGAGGGCCCAGGGGGACTATGGCTACACCTTC
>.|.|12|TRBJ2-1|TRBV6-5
CASSYKGGEQFF
TGTGCCAGCAGTTACAAGGGAGGTGAGCAGTTCTTC
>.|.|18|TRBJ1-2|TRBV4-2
CASSQDLGGQGMRYGYTF
TGTGCCAGCAGCCAAGATTTAGGCGGCCAGGGAATGAGGTATGGCTACACCTTC